The rows below give T cell receptor beta chains drawn from one sample of a study of blood T cell repertoires in COVID-19. Clones were read by immunoSEQ multiplex PCR, and TCRdb kept only the in-frame ones, dropping some. Seen here are about 260,000 clones, 80% to 90% observed once, and the top ten hold about 4%. Sequencing was done on a sample of PBMCs or T cells enriched from blood (not recorded which). The receptors were gathered from a man aged 25-40 years with acute COVID-19. The conserved cysteine and the conserved F or W are not part of the CDR3 here. The D gene is left open where the match is weak.

V	J	D	CDR3
TRBV28	TRBJ1-1	.	ASSLGGSKIEAF
TRBV19	TRBJ1-1	TRBD1	ASSKKGQGALDTEAF
TRBV6-5	TRBJ1-1	.	ASSYVLGQSTEAF
TRBV14	TRBJ2-3	TRBD2	ASSQDRGRRGSTDTQY
TRBV5-1	TRBJ1-1	TRBD1	ASSTRGSDTEAF
TRBV19	TRBJ2-3	TRBD2	ASSELLAGATDTQY
TRBV5-1	TRBJ1-6	TRBD1	ASSSQAGTDNSPLH
TRBV6-2/TRBV6-3	TRBJ2-3	TRBD2	ASSYLAGGPRPTDTQY
TRBV12-3/TRBV12-4	TRBJ2-3	TRBD2	ASRGGSRDTQY
TRBV9	TRBJ2-1	TRBD2	ASSVSTSGISYNEQF
TRBV18	TRBJ1-4	TRBD1	ASSPTGGINEKLF
TRBV27	TRBJ1-2	.	ASASQGGSYGYT
TRBV7-2	TRBJ1-5	.	ASSPLREDQPQH
TRBV4-2	TRBJ2-5	TRBD1	ASSQGGMRGPQY
TRBV4-1	TRBJ2-2	.	ASSQVGPPQAGELF
TRBV3-1/TRBV3-2	TRBJ1-1	TRBD1	ASNQKGGWTEAF
TRBV5-1	TRBJ1-1	.	ASSGMTGMNTEAF
TRBV9	TRBJ2-1	TRBD2	ASSSGLAGGRANNEQF
TRBV12-3/TRBV12-4	TRBJ2-2	.	ASSPLSTGELF